This section outlines one T cell receptor beta chain sequence together with its context. Processing of graft tissue released intraepithelial and lamina propria lymphocytes. These data come from a study of graft-versus-host responses after intestinal transplantation. Looking at the study overall: All recipients got anti-thymocyte globulin induction, then tacrolimus and steroids for approximately 3 years.

Germline V CDR1 and CDR2: MDHEN, SYDVKM. Trimming took 3 bases from V and 4 from J, leaving 12 bases between them. This CDR3 comprises 14 residues. Clones were sequenced by immunoSEQ multiplex PCR, and TCRdb holds only the in-frame ones, with some missing. This sample yields 7,000 to 8,500 clones, of which about two thirds are seen a single time; roughly 4.6% belongs to the top ten. The chain links TRBV28 to TRBJ2-5; perhaps TRBD2 as D (6 bases). Source: ileum tissue, taken about 8 weeks after transplant. The TCR sequence derives from a human patient who received an intestinal transplant, so some T cells may come from the graft donor. For the CDR3, the DNA is TGTGCCAGCAGTTTTTGGAGGGGTGGAGAGACCCAGTACTTC. Its translation is CASSFWRGGETQYF.